The sequence of this TCR beta chain was determined in a study of blood T cell repertoires in COVID-19. TCRdb's copy holds only in-frame clones and misses some; the assay was immunoSEQ multiplex PCR. The sample holds hundreds of thousands of clones, approximately 83% seen once. This clone has only one observation. The germline V gene has CDR1 SGHDT and CDR2 YYEEEE. The CDR3 covers 19 residues. J lost 2 bases, V lost 4 bases, and 16 bases had no gene match. The TCR sequence derives from a woman aged 25 to 39 who had recovered from COVID-19. The sequenced sample was peripheral blood. This chain links TRBV5-6 with TRBJ2-3; 10 positions agree with TRBD2. CDR3 loop: CASSPALGLAERFTDTQYF. CDR3 in DNA: TGTGCCAGCAGCCCGGCCCTCGGACTAGCGGAGAGATTCACAGATACGCAGTATTTT.